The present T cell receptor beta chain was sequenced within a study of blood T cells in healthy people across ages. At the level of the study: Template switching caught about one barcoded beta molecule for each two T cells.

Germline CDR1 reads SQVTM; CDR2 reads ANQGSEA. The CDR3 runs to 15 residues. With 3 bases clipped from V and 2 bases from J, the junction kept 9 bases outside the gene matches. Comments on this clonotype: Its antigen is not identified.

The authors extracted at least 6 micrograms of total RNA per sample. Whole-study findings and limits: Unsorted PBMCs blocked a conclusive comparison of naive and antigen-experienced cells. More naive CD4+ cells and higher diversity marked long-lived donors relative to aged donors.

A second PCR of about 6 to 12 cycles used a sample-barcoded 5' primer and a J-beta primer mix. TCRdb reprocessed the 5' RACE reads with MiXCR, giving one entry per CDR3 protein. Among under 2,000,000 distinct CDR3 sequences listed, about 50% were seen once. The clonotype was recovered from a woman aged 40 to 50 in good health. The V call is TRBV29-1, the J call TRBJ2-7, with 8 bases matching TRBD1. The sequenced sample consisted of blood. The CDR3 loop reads CSVDSGQGPTYEQYF. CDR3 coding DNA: TGCAGCGTTGATAGCGGACAGGGCCCCACCTACGAGCAGTACTTC.